This TCR beta chain was recorded in a study of blood T cells in healthy people across ages. With regard to this clonotype: The antigen is not known.

Study outcomes and limitations: It was not possible, with unsorted PBMCs, to conclusively compare naive and antigen-experienced cells.

The CDR3 spans 15 residues. Losses at the gene ends were 4 bases for V and 11 bases for J; bases not matched to a gene: 13. Germline assignment: CDR1 SGHRS and CDR2 YFSETQ. A sample-barcoded 5' primer and a J-beta primer mix were used in a second PCR of roughly 7 to 11 cycles. Using its own MiXCR run on the 5' RACE reads, TCRdb lists one record per CDR3 protein. The sample lists about 1.8 million distinct CDR3 sequences, 40% to 55% seen once, with 2% to 2.5% in the top ten. The donors, all healthy, were Caucasians living in Russia, aged about 6 to 100. This clonotype was obtained from a woman in her forties in good health. The V and J genes are TRBV5-1 and TRBJ2-5; TRBD2 aligns across 11 bases. Material for sequencing was blood. The CDR3 here is CASSTGTSGLREQYF. CDR3 coding DNA: TGCGCCAGCAGCACCGGGACTAGCGGCCTCAGAGAGCAGTACTTC.